Many counts were recorded for the clone carrying this T cell receptor (beta chain). What it binds is not known. MiXCR was run by TCRdb on the 5' RACE reads, yielding one entry per CDR3 protein. The repertoire has 300,000 to 400,000 distinct CDR3 sequences, about an eighth of them found once; the top ten carry 3.2%. From germline, CDR1 is DFQATT and CDR2 SNEGSKA (reference sequence). The CDR3 totals 15 residues. Trimming at V came to 6 bases and at J to 0 bases, leaving 5 bases not matched to a gene. This record belongs to a study of T cells after yellow fever vaccination. Study results and caveats: Sorted repertoires could include abundant contaminating clonotypes from bulk cells.

The TCR originated in a man aged 18 to 30 who received the YFV17D yellow fever vaccine. The source was CD4+ T cells sorted from PBMCs, collected 15 days after the yellow fever booster vaccination. The chain combines TRBV20-1 with TRBJ2-5, with 12 bases matching TRBD2. The CDR3 loop reads CSARTSGEHQETQYF. CDR3 in DNA: TGCAGTGCCCGGACTAGCGGGGAACACCAAGAGACCCAGTACTTC.